The rows below give T cell receptor beta chains drawn from one sample of a study of blood T cell repertoires in COVID-19. The protocol was immunoSEQ multiplex PCR, while the TCRdb copy is restricted to in-frame clones and leaves out a portion. The table shows 200,000 or so clones, with about 90% occurring only once. The specimen sequenced was peripheral blood. The origin of the receptors is an older woman with acute or convalescent COVID-19. Each CDR3 is given with its conserved first and last residue. The D gene is left open where the match is weak. Clone sizes are given selectively: once, few, many, or a class where the clone is expanded.

>TRBJ1-1|.|TRBD1|TRBV7-9
CASSLGTGTATEAFF
TGTGCCAGCAGCTTAGGGACAGGGACGGCCACTGAAGCTTTCTTT
>TRBJ2-7|.|.|TRBV5-1
CASSWATFSYEQYF
TGCGCCAGCAGCTGGGCGACGTTCTCCTACGAGCAGTACTTC
>TRBJ2-1|.|.|TRBV27
CASRPLDRDEQFF
TGTGCCAGTCGACCCTTAGATCGGGATGAGCAGTTCTTC
>TRBJ2-7|.|.|TRBV20-1
CSASGPVSYEQYF
TGCAGTGCTAGTGGGCCAGTCTCCTACGAGCAGTACTTC
>TRBJ1-2|.|TRBD1|TRBV4-1
CASSLDRVNYGYTF
TGCGCCAGCAGCCTAGACAGGGTAAACTATGGCTACACCTTC
>TRBJ1-1|.|.|TRBV18
CASSPLGGWATEAFF
TGTGCCAGCTCACCCCTCGGGGGGTGGGCCACTGAAGCTTTCTTT
>TRBJ2-1|.|TRBD2|TRBV5-1
CASSPLGGQGGTSGRTEQFF
TGCGCCAGCAGCCCCCTGGGGGGACAGGGGGGGACTAGCGGGAGAACTGAGCAGTTCTTC
>TRBJ1-5|.|.|TRBV1
CTSSNRGRVGNQPQHF
TGCACCAGCAGCAACAGGGGGCGAGTTGGCAATCAGCCCCAGCATTTT
>TRBJ2-6|.|.|TRBV30
CAWSPGTPYLSGANVLTF
TGTGCCTGGAGTCCCGGGACACCCTACCTCTCTGGGGCCAACGTCCTGACTTTC
>TRBJ1-2|.|.|TRBV6-2/TRBV6-3
CASSYPAGGDYGYTF
TGTGCCAGCAGTTACCCGGCCGGGGGGGACTATGGCTACACCTTC
>TRBJ1-2|.|.|TRBV6-2/TRBV6-3
CASSHRQANYGYTF
TGTGCCAGCAGTCACCGACAGGCTAACTATGGCTACACCTTC
>TRBJ2-2|once|.|TRBV7-3
CASSSTPRGGELFF
TGTGCCAGCAGCTCGACACCCCGGGGCGGGGAGCTGTTTTTT
>TRBJ2-3|once|.|TRBV11-2
CASSTRTGKNTDTQYF
TGTGCCAGCAGCACCCGGACTGGCAAGAACACAGATACGCAGTATTTT
>TRBJ2-5|.|.|TRBV5-6
CASSLPPNRNQETQYF
TGTGCCAGCAGCTTGCCTCCTAACAGAAACCAAGAGACCCAGTACTTC
>TRBJ2-1|.|.|TRBV6-2/TRBV6-3
CASSYRGTPSEQFF
TGTGCCAGCAGTTACCGCGGGACGCCCTCGGAGCAGTTCTTC
>TRBJ1-4|.|TRBD1|TRBV7-9
CASSEQGGREKLFF
TGTGCCAGCAGCGAACAGGGGGGGCGTGAAAAACTGTTTTTT
>TRBJ1-5|.|TRBD1|TRBV24-1
CATRLGTEKQPQHF
TGTGCCACCAGGCTCGGGACAGAAAAACAGCCCCAGCATTTT
>TRBJ1-1|.|.|TRBV6-5
CASSYDGKTEAFF
TGTGCCAGCAGTTATGACGGGAAAACTGAAGCTTTCTTT
>TRBJ1-5|.|TRBD1|TRBV10-2
CASSEPLGTGGQTQHF
TGCGCCAGCAGTGAGCCATTAGGGACAGGAGGTCAAACCCAGCATTTT
>TRBJ1-1|.|TRBD1|TRBV15
CATSKRAGGASEAFF
TGTGCCACCAGTAAAAGAGCAGGGGGCGCCTCTGAAGCTTTCTTT
>TRBJ1-2|.|TRBD1|TRBV3-1/TRBV3-2
CASSQGQGSYGYTF
TGTGCCAGCAGCCAAGGACAGGGCAGCTATGGCTACACCTTC
>TRBJ1-6|.|TRBD1|TRBV6-2/TRBV6-3
CASSYRTGWGNSPLHF
TGTGCCAGCAGTTACAGGACAGGCTGGGGTAATTCACCCCTCCACTTT
>TRBJ1-6|.|TRBD1|TRBV28
CASRGTGGSNYNSPLHF
TGTGCCAGCAGGGGGACAGGGGGTTCTAATTATAATTCACCCCTCCACTTT
>TRBJ1-2|.|.|TRBV6-6
CASTQNYGYTF
TGTGCCAGCACCCAGAACTATGGCTACACCTTC
>TRBJ2-1|.|TRBD1|TRBV7-2
CASSITPDRGRNEQFF
TGTGCCAGCAGTATAACTCCAGACAGGGGTAGAAATGAGCAGTTCTTC
>TRBJ1-1|.|.|TRBV3-1/TRBV3-2
CASSLLSGRTEAFF
TGTGCCAGCAGCCTTCTCTCCGGGAGGACTGAAGCTTTCTTT
>TRBJ2-3|once|.|TRBV5-1
CASSPRVPTDTQYF
TGCGCCAGCAGCCCCCGTGTCCCCACAGATACGCAGTATTTT
>TRBJ1-5|once|TRBD1|TRBV6-2/TRBV6-3
CASSYATGNQPQHF
TGTGCCAGCAGTTACGCGACAGGGAATCAGCCCCAGCATTTT
>TRBJ2-2|.|TRBD1|TRBV7-6
CASSRRGTGGGQNTGELFF
TGTGCCAGCAGCCGACGAGGGACAGGGGGCGGACAGAACACCGGGGAGCTGTTTTTT
>TRBJ1-6|.|TRBD1|TRBV6-5
CASSSGQGNSPLHF
TGTGCCAGCAGTTCGGGACAGGGTAATTCACCCCTCCACTTT
>TRBJ2-7|.|TRBD2|TRBV3-1/TRBV3-2
CASSQVGAGGSYEQYF
TGTGCCAGCAGCCAAGTCGGAGCGGGAGGTTCCTACGAGCAGTACTTC
>TRBJ1-2|.|TRBD1|TRBV6-5
CASSNRQGYGYTF
TGTGCCAGCAGTAACCGACAGGGCTATGGCTACACCTTC
>TRBJ1-3|.|TRBD1|TRBV28
CASSFQGANTIYF
TGTGCCAGCAGTTTCCAGGGGGCTAACACCATATATTTT
>TRBJ1-4|.|TRBD1|TRBV4-2
CASSPDLGQTNEKLFF
TGTGCCAGCAGCCCGGACCTGGGACAGACAAATGAAAAACTGTTTTTT
>TRBJ2-7|.|TRBD2|TRBV27
CASSFGVSGRLNEQYF
TGTGCCAGCAGTTTTGGGGTTAGCGGGAGGCTCAACGAGCAGTACTTC
>TRBJ2-1|once|TRBD2|TRBV5-1
CASSLETSGGNEQFF
TGCGCCAGCAGCTTGGAGACTAGCGGGGGAAATGAGCAGTTCTTC
>TRBJ1-2|.|TRBD1|TRBV11-2
CASSFSTPGTGVNGYTF
TGTGCCAGCAGTTTTTCTACCCCCGGGACAGGGGTCAATGGCTACACCTTC
>TRBJ1-1|.|.|TRBV6-6
CASSYSQGNTEAFF
TGTGCCAGCAGTTACTCCCAGGGGAACACTGAAGCTTTCTTT
>TRBJ1-5|.|TRBD1|TRBV27
CASSEFGQGRGNQPQHF
TGTGCCAGCAGCGAGTTTGGACAGGGGAGGGGCAATCAGCCCCAGCATTTT
>TRBJ1-2|.|.|TRBV7-6
CASSLAAGDGYTF
TGTGCCAGCAGCTTAGCTGCGGGGGACGGCTACACCTTC
>TRBJ2-1|once|TRBD2|TRBV10-2
CASSLAGGWVNEQFF
TGCGCCAGCAGCCTAGCGGGAGGGTGGGTCAACGAGCAGTTCTTC
>TRBJ2-1|.|TRBD2|TRBV18
CASSPQALAGAANEQFF
TGTGCCAGCTCACCACAGGCTCTAGCGGGGGCTGCCAATGAGCAGTTCTTC
>TRBJ1-2|.|TRBD1|TRBV3-1/TRBV3-2
CASSLYGGLRDSGYGYTF
TGTGCCAGCAGCCTCTATGGGGGATTACGGGACAGCGGCTATGGCTACACCTTC
>TRBJ1-5|.|.|TRBV24-1
CATSETHSNQPQHF
TGTGCCACCAGTGAGACACATAGCAATCAGCCCCAGCATTTT
>TRBJ1-5|.|TRBD1|TRBV16
CASSQGVHRGQAQPQHF
TGTGCCAGCAGCCAGGGGGTTCACAGGGGGCAGGCACAGCCCCAGCATTTT
>TRBJ1-5|.|.|TRBV6-2/TRBV6-3
CASSGTNSNQPQHF
TGTGCCAGCAGTGGGACAAATAGCAATCAGCCCCAGCATTTT
>TRBJ1-4|.|.|TRBV30
CAWSVGVTNEKLFF
TGTGCCTGGAGTGTAGGGGTAACTAATGAAAAACTGTTTTTT
>TRBJ1-1|.|.|TRBV5-3
CARSLWPNTEAFF
TGTGCCAGAAGCTTGTGGCCGAACACTGAAGCTTTCTTT
>TRBJ1-6|.|TRBD1|TRBV6-2/TRBV6-3
CASSYRDRANSPLHF
TGTGCCAGCAGTTACCGGGACAGGGCAAATTCACCCCTCCACTTT
>TRBJ2-5|.|TRBD1|TRBV12-3/TRBV12-4
CASSRQGGETQYF
TGTGCCAGCAGTAGACAGGGCGGGGAGACCCAGTACTTC
>TRBJ1-1|.|TRBD1|TRBV23-1
CASGIRDRDTEAFF
TGCGCCAGCGGGATCCGGGACAGGGACACTGAAGCTTTCTTT
>TRBJ1-1|.|TRBD1|TRBV25-1
CASSDPGQGYTEAFF
TGTGCCAGCAGTGATCCGGGACAGGGCTACACTGAAGCTTTCTTT
>TRBJ2-5|once|.|TRBV6-2/TRBV6-3
CASSYWQGPFYQETQYF
TGTGCCAGCAGTTACTGGCAGGGGCCTTTCTACCAAGAGACCCAGTACTTC
>TRBJ2-5|.|.|TRBV12-3/TRBV12-4
CASSKTRGETQYF
TGTGCCAGCAGCAAAACTCGGGGAGAGACCCAGTACTTC
>TRBJ1-1|.|.|TRBV27
CVSRENTEAFF
TGTGTTTCTAGAGAGAATACTGAAGCTTTCTTT
>TRBJ2-7|once|.|TRBV6-2/TRBV6-3
CASSYLRTSPAEQYF
TGTGCCAGCAGTTACCTAAGGACATCGCCGGCGGAGCAGTACTTC
>TRBJ2-1|.|TRBD2|TRBV28
CASILAGSNEQFF
TGTGCCAGCATCCTAGCGGGATCAAATGAGCAGTTCTTC
>TRBJ2-7|.|.|TRBV5-6
CASSLVGGWSSYEQYF
TGTGCCAGCAGCTTGGTAGGTGGGTGGAGCTCCTACGAGCAGTACTTC
>TRBJ1-2|once|TRBD1|TRBV9
CASGGDRGDYGYTF
TGTGCCAGCGGCGGGGACAGGGGGGACTATGGCTACACCTTC
>TRBJ1-2|once|.|TRBV6-1
CASSEPSRGGYTF
TGTGCCAGCAGTGAACCCTCCAGGGGTGGCTACACCTTC